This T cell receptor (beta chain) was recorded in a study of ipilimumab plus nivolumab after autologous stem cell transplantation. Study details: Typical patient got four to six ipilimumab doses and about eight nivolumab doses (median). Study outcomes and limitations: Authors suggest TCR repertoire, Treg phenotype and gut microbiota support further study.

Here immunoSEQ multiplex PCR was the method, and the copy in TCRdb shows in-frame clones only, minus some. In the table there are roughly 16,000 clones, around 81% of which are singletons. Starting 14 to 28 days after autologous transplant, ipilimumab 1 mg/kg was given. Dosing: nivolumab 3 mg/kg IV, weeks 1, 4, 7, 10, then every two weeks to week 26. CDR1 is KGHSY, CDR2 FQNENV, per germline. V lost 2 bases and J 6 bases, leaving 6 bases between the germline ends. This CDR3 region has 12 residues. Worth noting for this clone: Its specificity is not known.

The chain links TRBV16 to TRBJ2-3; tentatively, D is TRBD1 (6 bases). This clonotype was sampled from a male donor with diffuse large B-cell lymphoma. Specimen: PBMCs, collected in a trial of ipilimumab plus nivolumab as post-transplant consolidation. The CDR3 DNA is TGTGCCAGCAGCCAAGACAGGGATACGCAGTATTTT. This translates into CASSQDRDTQYF.